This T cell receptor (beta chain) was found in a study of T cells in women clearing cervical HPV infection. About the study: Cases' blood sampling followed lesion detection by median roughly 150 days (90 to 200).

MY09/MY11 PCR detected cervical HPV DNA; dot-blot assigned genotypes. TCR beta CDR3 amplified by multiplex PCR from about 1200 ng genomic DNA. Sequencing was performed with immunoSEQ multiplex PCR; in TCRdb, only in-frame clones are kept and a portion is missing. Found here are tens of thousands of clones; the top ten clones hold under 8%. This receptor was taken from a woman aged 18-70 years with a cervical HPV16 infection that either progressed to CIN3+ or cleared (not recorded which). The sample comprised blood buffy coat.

The DNA read from the CDR3 is TGCAGTGCTAGAACCTCTAGCGGGGTAAATGAG. Translating gives CSARTSSGVNE. The whole CDR3 protein is CSARTSSGVNEQFF. The chain uses TRBV20-1 and TRBJ2-1, with TRBD2 matching over 9 bases. From the germline J gene comes the end of the CDR3, since the read stops 3 residues before it. The CDR3 is 14 amino acids. J lost 7 bases, V lost 2 bases, and 6 bases had no gene match. From germline, CDR1 is DFQATT and CDR2 SNEGSKA (reference sequence).